One and the same sample provided the 28 T cell receptor beta chains below, sequenced in a study of sequential checkpoint blockade in melanoma. Only in-frame clones appear in the TCRdb table, and some are missing; sequencing was by immunoSEQ multiplex PCR. The sample holds around 6,800 clones, about a quarter seen once. The treatment: randomized to nivolumab then ipilimumab (arm A) or the reverse (arm B). Sequenced material: tumor tissue (inferred from file names), taken from a patient given nivolumab and ipilimumab in sequence. These receptors came from a human donor with melanoma.

There are a few counts of this clone. The chain joins TRBV19 to TRBJ2-3; 9 bases line up with TRBD2. V was clipped by 3 bases and J by 4 bases; unmatched bases: 2. Germline V gene lookup returns CDR1 LNHDA and CDR2 SQIVND (reference sequence). CDR3 length equals 14 residues. The CDR3 region is CASSISGSSDTQYF. The CDR3 DNA reads TGTGCCAGTAGTATTAGCGGGAGCTCAGATACGCAGTATTTT.

The chain employs TRBV30 and TRBJ2-1; D is uncertain. Germline V gene data show CDR1 as GTSNPN and CDR2 as SVGIG (reference sequence). The CDR3 totals 12 residues. Between the trimmed V and J ends, which lost 4 bases and 12 bases, there was a span of 16 bases. The CDR3 reads CAWTKTRYRQFF. CDR3 nucleotides: TGTGCCTGGACGAAGACTCGCTATCGGCAGTTCTTC.

The sample holds a few counts of this clone. This sequence joins TRBV28 and TRBJ2-2; 9 nucleotides match TRBD1. J was trimmed by 5 bases and V by 5 bases; bases with no gene match: 12. CDR3 length: 17 residues. Germline V lookup: CDR1 MDHEN, CDR2 SYDVKM. The CDR3 nucleotides are TGTGCCAGCAGTCTTTATGCGCCGGGACAGGGAACCGGGGAGCTGTTTTTT. This codes for CASSLYAPGQGTGELFF.

Only a few counts were recorded for this clone. The J gene is TRBJ2-3, the V gene TRBV19; TRBD2 matches at 11 bases. The V segment lost 3 bases and the J segment 1 base; nucleotides outside the gene matches: 6. Germline values: CDR1 LNHDA, CDR2 SQIVND (reference sequence). The CDR3 is made up of 17 amino acids. CDR3 amino acids: CASSIISGRDGTDTQYF. In DNA, the CDR3 is TGTGCCAGTAGTATCATTAGCGGGAGGGACGGCACAGATACGCAGTATTTT.

The genes are TRBV19 and TRBJ2-6; no definite D call. The CDR3 loop spans 11 amino acids. The V end lost 6 bases, the J end lost 12 bases, and 9 bases lay between the germline ends. Germline values: CDR1 LNHDA, CDR2 SQIVND (reference sequence). For the CDR3, the DNA is TGTGCCAGTAGCCTCTCCACCGTCCTGACTTTC. Its translation is CASSLSTVLTF.

This clone was seen only a few times. The rearrangement links TRBV6-8 to TRBJ2-2, with TRBD1 matching over 7 bases. Germline V lookup: CDR1 MNHGY, CDR2 SAAAGT. The CDR3 is 14 residues long. The V gene end was trimmed by 7 bases and the J gene end by 4 bases; junction bases not matched to a gene: 6. For the CDR3, the DNA is TGTGCCAGCAAACCGACAGGGACCACCGGGGAGCTGTTTTTT. Residues: CASKPTGTTGELFF.

This rearrangement joins TRBV7-2 to TRBJ1-1; D possibly corresponds to TRBD1 (5 bases). The CDR3 has 13 residues. V lost 2 bases, J lost 7 bases, and 11 bases lay in between. The germline V gene has CDR1 SGHTA and CDR2 FQGNSA. As DNA, the CDR3 is TGTGCCAGCAGCTTATGGGGGGGAGATGAAGCTTTCTTT. Translated, it gives CASSLWGGDEAFF.

This clone came up a few times. J is TRBJ2-1 and V is TRBV6-8; tentatively, D is TRBD2 (6 bases). Germline-derived CDR1 and CDR2 are MNHGY and SAAAGT. The CDR3 length is 15 residues. Trimming stripped 4 bases from V and 0 bases from J, with 10 bases between. CDR3 residues: CASSWTTSSYNEQFF. In DNA form, the CDR3 reads TGTGCCAGCAGTTGGACTACTAGCTCCTACAATGAGCAGTTCTTC.

There are a few counts of this clone. The J gene is TRBJ1-3, the V gene TRBV11-3, with D maybe TRBD1 (6 bases). The CDR3 spans 15 residues. Trimming pared 4 bases from V and 1 base from J, leaving 11 bases between. Germline assignment: CDR1 SGHNT and CDR2 YENEEA. Written as DNA, the CDR3 is TGTGCCAGCAGCTCCTCGCAGGGGTCTGGAAACACCATATATTTT. Amino acid sequence: CASSSSQGSGNTIYF.

This clone has only a few counts. V usage is TRBV11-1 and J usage is TRBJ2-3; 7 bases map to TRBD1. Germline CDR1 SGHAT, CDR2 FQDESV (reference sequence). V lost 6 bases to trimming and J lost 2 bases; unmatched junction nucleotides: 5. This CDR3 comprises 14 residues. CDR3 nucleotide sequence: TGTGCCAGCAGGACAGGGCTTTTCACAGATACGCAGTATTTT. This gives the protein CASRTGLFTDTQYF.

This clone was observed a handful of times. The V gene is TRBV6-8, the J gene TRBJ1-5; 8 bases agree with TRBD1. In germline, CDR1 is MNHGY, CDR2 SAAAGT. The CDR3 sequence is 13 residues long. The V and J ends lost 10 bases and 6 bases, in that order; junction bases with no gene match: 8. The CDR3 sequence is CAIQGALGQPQHF. For the CDR3, the DNA is TGTGCCATCCAGGGGGCGCTGGGTCAGCCCCAGCATTTT.

This clone turned up a few times. The rearrangement links TRBV11-3 to TRBJ2-2; 9 nucleotides align to TRBD1. The V gene's germline CDR1 is SGHNT and CDR2 YENEEA. J was trimmed by 1 base and V by 4 bases; bases with no gene match: 7. The CDR3 runs 17 residues. CDR3 amino acids: CASSSGQGGWNTGELFF. The DNA of the CDR3 is TGTGCCAGCAGCTCGGGACAGGGAGGGTGGAACACCGGGGAGCTGTTTTTT.

This clone was seen only a few times. The CDR3 region has the DNA TGTGCCAGCAGCCTAGGTTACAACACCGGGGAGCTGTTTTTT. Encoded protein: CASSLGYNTGELFF. V and J are TRBV6-8 and TRBJ2-2; D gene uncertain. The CDR3 runs 14 residues. Germline CDR1 MNHGY, CDR2 SAAAGT. Trimming removed 6 bases at V and 2 bases at J, with 10 bases between.

Only one count was recorded for this clone. This chain uses TRBV29-1 with TRBJ2-7; no clear D gene. The germline V gene encodes CDR1 SQVTM and CDR2 ANQGSEA. The CDR3 loop spans 17 amino acids. V was shortened by 5 bases and J by 1 base, with 24 bases between the two germline ends. This chain's CDR3 is CSVPSWGTELYSYEQYV. The CDR3 bases are TGCAGCGTTCCCTCCTGGGGTACAGAATTATATTCCTACGAGCAGTACGTC.

Within the sample, this clone is medium-sized. This rearrangement joins TRBV25-1 to TRBJ2-1, with D tentatively TRBD2 (6 bases). Between the trimmed V and J ends, which lost 5 bases and 0 bases, there was a span of 8 bases. Germline-derived CDR1 and CDR2 are MGHDK and SYGVNS. This CDR3 spans 14 amino acids. The CDR3 spells CASSFGSSYNEQFF. In nucleotides, the CDR3 is TGTGCCAGCAGTTTCGGGAGCTCCTACAATGAGCAGTTCTTC.

This clone was picked up a small number of times. The chain carries TRBV6-8 and TRBJ1-1; 7 bases align to TRBD1. J was trimmed by 1 base and V by 6 bases; bases with no gene match: 8. Germline V gene data show CDR1 as MNHGY and CDR2 as SAAAGT. The CDR3 spans 15 residues. As DNA, the CDR3 is TGTGCCAGCAGAACAGGGGAGAGGGGGAACACTGAAGCTTTCTTT. Residues: CASRTGERGNTEAFF.

The chain carries TRBV30 and TRBJ2-7; D is uncertain. CDR3 size: 14 residues. With 2 bases removed from V and 1 base from J, the gap between germline ends came to 12 bases. Germline V gene data show CDR1 as GTSNPN and CDR2 as SVGIG (reference sequence). The chain's CDR3 is CAWSIWGRSYEQYV. CDR3 nucleotides: TGTGCCTGGAGTATCTGGGGTAGGTCCTACGAGCAGTACGTC.

The chain recombines TRBV7-5 with TRBJ2-3; the table's TRBD2 call for D was not verified on the DNA. TRBV7-5 is an annotated pseudogene. The CDR3 has 19 amino acids. CDR3 sequence (DNA): TGTGCCAGCAGCCTGGGACTAGATAAAAAGAGTTGGGGCACAGATACGCAGTATTTT. The encoded protein is CASSLGLDKKSWGTDTQYF.

This clone was found a few times. The gene calls are TRBV9 and TRBJ2-5; 7 positions match TRBD1. V trimming: 4 bases; J trimming: 3 bases; junction bases outside the gene matches: 12. Germline CDR1 reads SGDLS; CDR2 reads YYNGEE. There are 16 residues in the CDR3. In DNA form, the CDR3 reads TGTGCCAGCAGCCCGCCCGTAGGGGGCGCCGAAGAGACCCAGTACTTC. Translated, it gives CASSPPVGGAEETQYF.

This clone occurred a few times. This chain joins TRBV11-3 and TRBJ1-2, with 8 nucleotides matching TRBD1. CDR3 length: 14 amino acids. Germline trimming cut 0 bases from V and 9 bases from J; bases unmatched to any gene: 6. Germline V lookup: CDR1 SGHNT, CDR2 YENEEA. The CDR3 is CASSLDPGGLSYTF. The CDR3, as DNA: TGTGCCAGCAGCTTAGATCCAGGGGGCTTAAGCTACACCTTC.

The chain employs TRBV7-4 and TRBJ2-7; D not resolved. Germline-derived CDR1 and CDR2 are SGHVT and SQSDAQ. Between the trimmed V and J ends, which lost 4 bases and 3 bases, there was a span of 10 bases. The CDR3 contains 13 residues. The CDR3 spells CASSSGTFYEQYV. CDR3 coding DNA: TGTGCCAGCAGCTCAGGCACCTTCTACGAGCAGTACGTC.

The chain employs TRBV28 and TRBJ2-1; TRBD2 matches at 7 bases. The germline gives CDR1 MDHEN, CDR2 SYDVKM. This CDR3 is 14 amino acids long. Trimming took 3 bases from V and 7 from J; bases not matched to a gene: 6. CDR3 protein: CASSFGGGWNEQFF. Written as DNA, the CDR3 is TGTGCCAGCAGTTTCGGGGGAGGGTGGAATGAGCAGTTCTTC.

The chain links TRBV12-5 to TRBJ1-2; 7 positions match TRBD1. CDR1 and CDR2 from the germline V gene are LGHNT and FRNRAP. This CDR3 is built from 14 residues. Trimming at V came to 3 bases and at J to 6 bases, leaving 7 bases not matched to a gene. This CDR3 reads CASGFGNTGDGYTF. CDR3 sequence (DNA): TGTGCTAGTGGTTTCGGAAATACAGGGGATGGCTACACCTTC. Full variable domain (rest looked up from reference TRBV12-5 and TRBJ1-2): DARVTQTPRHKVTEMGQEVTMRCQPILGHNTVFWYRQTMMQGLELLAYFRNRAPLDDSGMPKDRFSAEMPDATLATLKIQPSEPRDSAVYFCASGFGNTGDGYTFGSGTRLTVV.

This clone has a count of ten or more. This chain links TRBV11-3 with TRBJ2-1; tentative D call: TRBD2 (6 bases). Trimming cost V 1 base and J 9 bases, with 16 bases left between them. The CDR3 extends over 15 amino acids. The germline gives CDR1 SGHNT, CDR2 YENEEA. The CDR3 DNA sequence: TGTGCCAGCAGCTTAGGGACTCGGGCCGGGAGTGAGCAGTTCTTC. The encoded protein is CASSLGTRAGSEQFF.

By share of the sample, this clone is medium-sized. This chain's CDR3 is CATSRDGTPSAETQYF. Here the CDR3 DNA reads TGTGCCACCAGCAGAGATGGGACTCCTTCGGCGGAGACCCAGTACTTC. The chain combines TRBV15 with TRBJ2-5; possibly TRBD2 for D (6 bases). V gave up 0 bases and J gave up 5 bases, with 16 bases separating them. CDR1 and CDR2 from the germline V gene are LNHNV and YYDKDF (reference sequence). The length of the CDR3 is 16 residues. The variable domain in full, with the rest retrieved from reference TRBV15 and TRBJ2-5, is DAMVIQNPRYQVTQFGKPVTLSCSQTLNHNVMYWYQQKSSQAPKLLFHYYDKDFNNEADTPDNFQSRRPNTSFCFLDIRSPGLGDTAMYLCATSRDGTPSAETQYFGPGTRLLVL.

The table lists this clone with many counts. This sequence joins TRBV6-8 and TRBJ2-1, with 12 bases aligning to TRBD2. Losses at the gene ends were 1 base for V and 1 base for J; bases not matched to a gene: 11. The V gene's germline CDR1 is MNHGY and CDR2 SAAAGT. CDR3 size: 20 residues. The CDR3 nucleotides read TGTGCCAGCAGTTACTATTCTAGCGGGAGGGCCATAAAATCCTACAATGAGCAGTTCTTC. This codes for CASSYYSSGRAIKSYNEQFF.

V usage is TRBV14 and J usage is TRBJ2-3; D could derive from TRBD1 or TRBD2 (5 bases each). The V end lost 2 bases, the J end lost 6 bases, and 27 bases lay between the germline ends. The CDR3 length is 19 residues. From germline, CDR1 is SGHDN and CDR2 FVKESK. The CDR3 reads CASSQNTGTPTLFRDTQYF. The DNA for the CDR3 is TGTGCCAGCAGCCAAAATACCGGGACGCCGACCTTATTTCGGGATACGCAGTATTTT.

Only a few counts were recorded for this clone. This chain connects TRBV1 to TRBJ2-7; the listed D gene, TRBD2, was not tested against the DNA. TRBV1 is a pseudogene segment. The CDR3 contains 17 residues. CDR3 amino acids: CASSLLPGLDLPYEQYV. CDR3 in DNA: TGCGCCAGCAGCCTCCTTCCGGGACTAGATTTGCCCTACGAGCAGTACGTC.